The clone carrying this T cell receptor beta chain was found a few times. The V gene's germline CDR1 is MNHEY and CDR2 SVGAGI. The V end lost 8 bases, the J end lost 0 bases, and 13 bases lay between the germline ends. This CDR3 is built from 14 residues. The data derive from a study of cytomegalovirus exposure and HLA in healthy donors. This PCR relied on a set of 60 Vbeta primers and 13 Jbeta primers. The protocol was immunoSEQ multiplex PCR, while the TCRdb copy is restricted to in-frame clones and leaves out a portion. Here the sample spans 60,000 to 65,000 clones, 70% to 90% being singletons. Sequenced input: PBMCs. The rearrangement uses TRBV6-5 and TRBJ1-1; possibly TRBD1 for D (6 bases). The clonotype was recovered from a man between 18 and 29 years old in good health and CMV-seronegative. The CDR3 region is CASGRRQVNTEAFF. The CDR3 DNA is TGTGCCAGCGGCCGGCGACAGGTGAACACTGAAGCTTTCTTT.